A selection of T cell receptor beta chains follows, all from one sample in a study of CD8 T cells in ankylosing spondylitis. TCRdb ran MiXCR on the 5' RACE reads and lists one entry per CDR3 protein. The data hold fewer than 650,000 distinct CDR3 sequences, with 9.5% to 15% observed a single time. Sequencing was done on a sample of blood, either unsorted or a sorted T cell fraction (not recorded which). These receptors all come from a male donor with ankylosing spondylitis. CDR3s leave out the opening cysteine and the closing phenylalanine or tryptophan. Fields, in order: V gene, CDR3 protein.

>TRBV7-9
ASSSRAGSHEQY
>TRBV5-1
ASSLGPQGIEETQY
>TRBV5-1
ASSLDSGRAAEQY
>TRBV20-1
SATQPRQRYQETQY
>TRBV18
ASSPTGEVFNEQF
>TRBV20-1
SAGRQGVQPQH
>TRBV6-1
ASSEPGAGAQY
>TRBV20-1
SARGQGERETQY
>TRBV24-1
ATSDPTYRGGYT
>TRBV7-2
ASSLGGRGYT
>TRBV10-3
AISPGYGSTNEKLF
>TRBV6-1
ASTPMAGGETQY
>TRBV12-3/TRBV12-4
ASRGDRTGEKLF
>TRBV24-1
ATSGSYNEQF
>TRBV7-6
ASSLEASGTNTGELF
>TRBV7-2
ASSLDRALAYEQY
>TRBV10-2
ASSVLGTGNTIY
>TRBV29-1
TTGQGYGYT
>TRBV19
ASNHARANSPLH
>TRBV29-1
SVVPRTGNTEAF
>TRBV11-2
ASSLRKDRMSNTEAF
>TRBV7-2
ASSLAGGGNNQPQH
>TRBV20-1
SARVTGGGTDTQY
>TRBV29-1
SALDRVGSNQPQH
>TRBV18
ASSPSAENTIY
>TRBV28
ASTRSGGTYNEQF
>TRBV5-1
ASSLYRGRGTSGYNEQF
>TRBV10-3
ATGTLSGTGNEQF
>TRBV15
ATSRSGADLYGYT
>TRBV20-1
SASGGATNEKLF
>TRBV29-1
SVEDGGVEQY
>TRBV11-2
ASSWTRMGEQY
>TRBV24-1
ATSGAQEVHEQF
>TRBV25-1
ASSDPDMIHGYT
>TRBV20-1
SASKGMGTDTQY
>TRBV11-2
ASSVTARGNNEQF
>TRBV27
ASSLSRGRFHEQF
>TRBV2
ASMRRGGTEAF
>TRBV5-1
ASSFRPMSSYNEQF
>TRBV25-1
ASADRGNTEAF
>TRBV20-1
SASPGGTDTQY
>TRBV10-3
AISDPTSGRAETGELF
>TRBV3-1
ASTREGREYGQY
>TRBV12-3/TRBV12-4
ASSLADRAYGYT
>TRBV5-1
ASSLVLGQPEQF
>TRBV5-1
ASSFHDRASYEQY
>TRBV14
ASSQGRNSYEQY
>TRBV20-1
SAPMTSGLMDTQY
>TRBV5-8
ASITSFRSTGELF
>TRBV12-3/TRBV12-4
ASRLSGPLTGELF
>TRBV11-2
ASSNLGTDENIQY
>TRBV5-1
ASSLGEQSSTDTQY
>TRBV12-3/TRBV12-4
ASRDYRVDTEAF
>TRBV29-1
SVYLPGQGGNEQF
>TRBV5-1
ASSVEAAEGAQY
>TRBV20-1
SARADRDQPQH